This entry lists 31 T cell receptor beta chains sequenced from one sample in a study of PD-L1 blockade in urothelial cancer. Profiling relied on immunoSEQ multiplex PCR, and the TCRdb table lists in-frame clones only, not all of them. This sample carries about 81,000 clones, about 85% of them seen once, and the ten largest clones take about 6.2%. Stated time point: pretreatment peripheral blood. The sequences come from PBMCs, collected around atezolizumab (anti-PD-L1) treatment. These receptors were obtained from a man aged 35 to 55 with urothelial cancer.

V is TRBV28 and J is TRBJ1-2; 7 nucleotides agree with TRBD1. Germline-derived CDR1 and CDR2 are MDHEN and SYDVKM. The trim removed 5 bases at V and 8 bases at J, leaving 8 bases unmatched. This CDR3 contains 13 residues. The CDR3 bases are TGTGCCAGCAGTCAAACAGGGGTGGCGGGCTACACCTTC. Encoded protein: CASSQTGVAGYTF.

The J gene is TRBJ1-2, the V gene TRBV16; 7 bases line up with TRBD1. The CDR3 extends over 14 amino acids. Germline CDR1 and CDR2: KGHSY and FQNENV. After removal of 0 bases from V and 2 bases from J, the junction contained 0 bases not matched to a gene. CDR3 loop: CASSQSGQNYGYTF. In DNA form, the CDR3 reads TGTGCCAGCAGCCAATCGGGACAGAACTATGGCTACACCTTC.

CDR3 coding DNA: TGTGCCAGCAGACGCGGTATCGGACAGGGATCTGAAGCTTTCTTT. Amino acids: CASRRGIGQGSEAFF. V and J are TRBV27 and TRBJ1-1, with 8 bases identical to TRBD1. This CDR3 region has 15 residues. Germline CDR1 and CDR2: MNHEY and SMNVEV (reference sequence). With 6 bases clipped from V and 6 bases from J, the junction kept 12 bases outside the gene matches.

The chain has TRBV4-1 and TRBJ2-2; 8 bases map to TRBD2. Germline V gene data show CDR1 as MGHRA and CDR2 as YSYEKL. This CDR3 has 15 amino acids. V shed 7 bases, J shed 6 bases, and the junction held 10 bases outside the gene matches. The CDR3 DNA sequence: TGCGCCAGCACCTTTCGAGCGGGAGTCCCCGGGGAGCTGTTTTTT. Translated, it gives CASTFRAGVPGELFF.

The V and J genes are TRBV19 and TRBJ2-3; 10 bases map to TRBD2. The CDR3 totals 17 residues. Per the germline V gene, CDR1 is LNHDA and CDR2 is SQIVND (reference sequence). V shed 4 bases and J 3 bases; nucleotides not matched to a gene: 10. The CDR3 nucleotides read TGTGCCAGTAGTAGTCGCCTTTCTAGCGGGAGTACAGATACGCAGTATTTT. It yields the protein CASSSRLSSGSTDTQYF.

The chain is built from TRBV6-1 and TRBJ2-1; 14 positions agree with TRBD2. Germline values: CDR1 MNHNS, CDR2 SASEGT. V lost 4 bases, J lost 6 bases, and 14 bases stayed unmatched. The CDR3 runs to 19 residues. CDR3 bases: TGTGCCAGCAGTGGGAAGGGGCTTAGGACTAGCGGGAGGCTCAATGAGCAGTTCTTC. This gives the protein CASSGKGLRTSGRLNEQFF.

This clone was seen a single time. This chain uses TRBV9 with TRBJ2-2; D not certain. Germline CDR1 is SGDLS and CDR2 is YYNGEE. V was cut by 4 bases and J by 5 bases, with 15 bases left in between. The CDR3 spans 15 residues. The CDR3 DNA reads TGTGCCAGCAGCCCGACTGACCAATTAACCGGGGAGCTGTTTTTT. As protein: CASSPTDQLTGELFF.

The rearrangement joins TRBV2 to TRBJ1-2, with D tentatively TRBD1 (6 bases). The germline V gene encodes CDR1 SNHLY and CDR2 FYNNEI. Deletions cut 6 bases from V and 8 bases from J, with 19 bases between. The length of the CDR3 is 14 residues. For the CDR3, the DNA is TGTGCCAGCAGGGGGGACACGACGATTCGAGGCTACACCTTC. Encoded protein: CASRGDTTIRGYTF.

The CDR3 here is CASSEGVSGGETQYF. CDR3 sequence (DNA): TGTGCCAGCAGCGAAGGGGTTAGCGGGGGAGAGACCCAGTACTTC. The chain has TRBV9 and TRBJ2-5, with 9 bases matching TRBD2. The V gene's germline CDR1 is SGDLS and CDR2 YYNGEE. This CDR3 has 15 residues. V lost 3 bases and J lost 4; bases outside the gene matches: 7. The complete variable domain, with remaining parts taken from reference TRBV9 and TRBJ2-5, reads DSGVTQTPKHLITATGQRVTLRCSPRSGDLSVYWYQQSLDQGLQFLIQYYNGEERAKGNILERFSAQQFPDLHSELNLSSLELGDSALYFCASSEGVSGGETQYFGPGTRLLVL.

This clone has just a few counts. The chain combines TRBV6-1 with TRBJ1-5; D remains unclear. The V end was cut by 6 bases, the J end by 0 bases, with 12 bases between. This CDR3 spans 15 amino acids. The germline V gene has CDR1 MNHNS and CDR2 SASEGT. As DNA, the CDR3 is TGTGCCAGCAGCGTCATACCCTATAGCAATCAGCCCCAGCATTTT. This encodes CASSVIPYSNQPQHF.

The chain has TRBV27 and TRBJ2-7; D might be TRBD1 (6 bases). Germline-derived CDR1 and CDR2 are MNHEY and SMNVEV (reference sequence). The CDR3 has 14 residues. Trimming left V 5 bases short and J 2 bases short, with 13 bases between. Here the CDR3 DNA reads TGTGCCAGCAGTAGTTCCAGGGGCCCCTACGAGCAGTACTTC. Protein product: CASSSSRGPYEQYF.

The J gene is TRBJ2-2, the V gene TRBV30; 9 nucleotides match TRBD1. Per germline, CDR1 GTSNPN and CDR2 SVGIG (reference sequence). The V and J ends lost 5 bases and 5 bases, in that order; junction bases with no gene match: 9. The CDR3 is 15 residues long. CDR3 sequence: CAWASGQGYTGELFF. The CDR3 nucleotides are TGTGCCTGGGCCTCCGGACAGGGGTATACCGGGGAGCTGTTTTTT.

CDR3 DNA: TGTGCCAGCTCCCCGCAGGGGACAGGTGGCTACACCTTC. It translates to CASSPQGTGGYTF. The rearrangement links TRBV6-6 to TRBJ1-2; 8 bases agree with TRBD1. V lost 8 bases to trimming and J lost 7 bases; unmatched junction nucleotides: 9. The CDR3 has 13 residues. CDR1 and CDR2 from the germline V gene are MNHNY and SVGAGI (reference sequence).

The chain joins TRBV27 to TRBJ1-2; unclear D gene. The CDR3 loop spans 15 amino acids. V was pared by 0 bases and J by 7 bases, with 15 bases between. Germline values: CDR1 MNHEY, CDR2 SMNVEV (reference sequence). CDR3 DNA sequence: TGTGCCAGCAGTTTATCCCCAGGAACACCAACTGGCTACACCTTC. Translation: CASSLSPGTPTGYTF.

J is TRBJ2-3 and V is TRBV27, with D hard to call. Germline CDR1 is MNHEY and CDR2 is SMNVEV (reference sequence). The CDR3 consists of 17 residues. The V and J ends lost 6 bases and 0 bases respectively, with 19 bases between them. The CDR3 DNA sequence: TGTGCCAGCAGCCCCGGCCTACCCGCGAGGAGCACAGATACGCAGTATTTT. Its translation is CASSPGLPARSTDTQYF.

This clone was observed at least ten times. The V gene is TRBV5-1, the J gene TRBJ2-2; 11 positions agree with TRBD1. The germline CDR1 and CDR2 sequences are SGHRS and YFSETQ. J was trimmed by 7 bases and V by 7 bases; bases with no gene match: 3. The CDR3 covers 13 residues. CDR3 region: CASRDRGIGELFF. In nucleotides, the CDR3 is TGCGCCAGCCGGGACAGGGGGATCGGGGAGCTGTTTTTT.

V usage is TRBV23-1 and J usage is TRBJ2-1, with 8 nucleotides matching TRBD2. TRBV23-1 falls under the ORF class, with uncertain function. Unmatched junction bases numbered 6, after V lost 0 bases and J lost 5 bases. CDR3 length equals 16 residues. The CDR3 reads CASSQSCGRYHNEQFF. CDR3 DNA: TGCGCCAGCAGTCAATCCTGCGGGAGGTACCACAATGAGCAGTTCTTC.

CDR3 bases: TGTGCCAGCAGTGAAGCGGAGATTGGCAAAAACATTCAGTACTTC. Protein product: CASSEAEIGKNIQYF. The rearrangement joins TRBV2 to TRBJ2-4; D unclear. This CDR3 spans 15 amino acids. The germline V gene encodes CDR1 SNHLY and CDR2 FYNNEI. Trimming pared 0 bases from V and 3 bases from J, leaving 9 bases between. Using reference TRBV2 and TRBJ2-4 for the parts outside the CDR3, the full variable domain is EPEVTQTPSHQVTQMGQEVILRCVPISNHLYFYWYRQILGQKVEFLVSFYNNEISEKSEIFDDQFSVERPDGSNFTLKIRSTKLEDSAMYFCASSEAEIGKNIQYFGAGTRLSVL.

This chain connects TRBV19 to TRBJ2-2, with TRBD1 as a possible D gene (7 bases). Germline V CDR1 and CDR2: LNHDA, SQIVND (reference sequence). CDR3 length equals 13 residues. V was pared by 5 bases and J by 12 bases, with 16 bases between. The chain's CDR3 is CASSPRGTEKLFF. In nucleotides, the CDR3 is TGTGCCAGTAGTCCCCGGGGGACAGAGAAGCTGTTTTTT.

The V call is TRBV27, the J call TRBJ1-1; a weak D match, TRBD1 (6 bases). V gave up 4 bases and J gave up 8 bases, with 26 bases separating them. This CDR3 contains 17 residues. Germline V gives CDR1 MNHEY, CDR2 SMNVEV (reference sequence). Here the CDR3 reads CASSSPSGGRGEREAFF. CDR3 nucleotides: TGTGCCAGCAGTTCACCCTCGGGGGGGCGGGGGGAGAGGGAAGCTTTCTTT.

This clone was counted a single time. The chain has TRBV2 and TRBJ2-1, with D possibly TRBD2 on 5 matching bases. The germline CDR1 and CDR2 sequences are SNHLY and FYNNEI. V lost 6 bases, J lost 8 bases, and 17 bases lay in between. CDR3 length: 14 residues. CDR3 in amino acids: CASRGGLSSDEQFF. CDR3 sequence (DNA): TGTGCCAGCAGGGGTGGACTTTCGAGCGATGAGCAGTTCTTC.

The V and J genes are TRBV28 and TRBJ1-1; D gene ambiguous. Germline CDR1 and CDR2: MDHEN and SYDVKM. This CDR3 has 13 amino acids. V dropped 6 bases and J dropped 3 bases, with 11 bases sitting between them. CDR3 loop: CASRLRGYTEAFF. In nucleotides, the CDR3 is TGTGCCAGCAGACTCCGGGGATACACTGAAGCTTTCTTT.

This chain connects TRBV5-1 to TRBJ2-7, with D maybe TRBD1 (6 bases). The CDR3 covers 14 residues. Germline V gives CDR1 SGHRS, CDR2 YFSETQ. With 3 bases removed from V and 7 bases from J, the gap between germline ends came to 17 bases. The chain's CDR3 is CASSYSTGSVEQYF. CDR3 sequence (DNA): TGCGCCAGCAGCTACTCCACAGGGTCGGTAGAGCAGTACTTC.

This clone was detected only once. This chain uses TRBV6-5 with TRBJ1-1; D may be TRBD1 (5 bases). The CDR3 loop spans 12 amino acids. Germline-derived CDR1 and CDR2 are MNHEY and SVGAGI. Trimming stripped 7 bases from V and 8 bases from J, with 14 bases between. CDR3 nucleotide sequence: TGTGCCAGCACGGACACCAGCTCGGAAGCTTTCTTT. This codes for CASTDTSSEAFF.

The chain carries TRBV30 and TRBJ1-6; possible D gene TRBD1, 5 bases. The V gene's germline CDR1 is GTSNPN and CDR2 SVGIG (reference sequence). Trimming took off 5 bases at V and 5 bases at J, with 10 bases between the two ends. The CDR3 sequence is 13 residues long. The CDR3 coding sequence is TGTGCCTGGCAAAGCAGGGATAATTCACCCCTCCACTTT. As protein: CAWQSRDNSPLHF.

The gene calls are TRBV7-2 and TRBJ1-5; 7 bases are a match to TRBD1. With V trimmed by 6 bases and J by 4 bases, 3 bases remained unmatched. The CDR3 runs to 13 residues. CDR1 is SGHTA, CDR2 FQGNSA, per germline. The CDR3 nucleotides read TGTGCCAGCAGGCTACAGGGGAATCAGCCCCAGCATTTT. It yields the protein CASRLQGNQPQHF.

This chain uses TRBV5-4 with TRBJ2-3; D possibly corresponds to TRBD2 (5 bases). CDR1 is SGHNT and CDR2 is YYREEE in the germline V gene (reference sequence). Trimming stripped 0 bases from V and 0 bases from J, with 5 bases between. The CDR3 consists of 14 residues. CDR3 bases: TGTGCCAGCAGCTTGGGGACTAGCACAGATACGCAGTATTTT. Encoded protein: CASSLGTSTDTQYF.

The V and J genes are TRBV11-1 and TRBJ2-7; unclear D gene. Germline loops: CDR1 SGHAT, CDR2 FQDESV (reference sequence). V was pared by 5 bases and J by 3 bases, with 17 bases between. The length of the CDR3 is 15 residues. This CDR3 is CASSPSETVIYEQYF. In DNA, the CDR3 is TGTGCCAGCAGCCCGAGCGAGACGGTAATCTACGAGCAGTACTTC.

J is TRBJ2-7 and V is TRBV28; D is ambiguous. This CDR3 is 14 amino acids long. The V end was cut by 8 bases, the J end by 0 bases, with 14 bases between. Germline V gene sequence: CDR1 MDHEN, CDR2 SYDVKM. The CDR3 DNA sequence: TGTGCCAGCTATAAATGGCCTAGCTCCTACGAGCAGTACTTC. Encoded protein: CASYKWPSSYEQYF.

The chain carries TRBV19 and TRBJ2-1; perhaps TRBD1 as D (5 bases). Germline assignment: CDR1 LNHDA and CDR2 SQIVND (reference sequence). There are 13 residues in the CDR3. V was pared by 3 bases and J by 9 bases, with 12 bases between. CDR3 loop: CASSMTRQTEQFF. The CDR3 coding sequence is TGTGCCAGTAGTATGACAAGACAGACTGAGCAGTTCTTC.

The J gene is TRBJ1-4, the V gene TRBV7-9; 10 nucleotides align to TRBD1. Germline V gene data show CDR1 as SEHNR and CDR2 as FQNEAQ (reference sequence). This CDR3 contains 16 residues. The V segment lost 5 bases and the J segment 6 bases; nucleotides outside the gene matches: 9. In DNA, the CDR3 is TGTGCCAGCAGCCGGGACAGGGGAGGATTGGATGAAAAACTGTTTTTT. This sequence encodes CASSRDRGGLDEKLFF.